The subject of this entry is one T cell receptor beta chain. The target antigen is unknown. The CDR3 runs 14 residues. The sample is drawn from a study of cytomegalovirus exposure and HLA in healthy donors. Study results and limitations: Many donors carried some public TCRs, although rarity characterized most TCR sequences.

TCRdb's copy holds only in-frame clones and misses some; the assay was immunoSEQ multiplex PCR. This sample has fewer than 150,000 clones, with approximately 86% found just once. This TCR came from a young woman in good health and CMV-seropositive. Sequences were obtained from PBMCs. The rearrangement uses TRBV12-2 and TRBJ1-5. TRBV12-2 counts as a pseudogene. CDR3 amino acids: CASRLNREGQPQHF. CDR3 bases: TGTGCAAGTCGCCTTAACAGGGAGGGTCAGCCCCAGCATTTT.